What follows are 27 T cell receptor beta chains derived from one specimen sequenced in a study of PD-1 blockade in classical Hodgkin lymphoma. Produced via immunoSEQ multiplex PCR; TCRdb's table is partial and in-frame only. The sample holds tens of thousands of clones; 88% are singletons and the top ten take more than 6.5%. After autologous stem cell transplantation all patients relapsed, and prior brentuximab vedotin exposure differed between cohorts. Source: peripheral blood mononuclear cells (PBMCs), taken before the second cycle of nivolumab. The source of these receptors is a human donor with classical Hodgkin lymphoma.

The chain carries TRBV7-8 and TRBJ2-5, with D unclear. Germline V gene data show CDR1 as SGHVS and CDR2 as FQNEAQ. V was clipped by 2 bases and J by 7 bases, with 14 bases between them. This CDR3 region has 14 residues. The CDR3 bases are TGTGCCAGCAGCTTAAGCGAGCTACTTCCGACCCAGTACTTC. Translating it yields CASSLSELLPTQYF.

The rearrangement uses TRBV19 and TRBJ2-7, with no clear D. The germline gives CDR1 LNHDA, CDR2 SQIVND (reference sequence). The CDR3 runs 15 residues. V shed 3 bases and J shed 3 bases, with 15 bases lying between them. CDR3 DNA sequence: TGTGCCAGTAGTATGAGCACCTCCCCTATCTACGAGCAGTACTTC. The encoded protein is CASSMSTSPIYEQYF.

The chain uses TRBV6-4 and TRBJ1-2; 7 bases agree with TRBD1. The CDR3 has 14 residues. The ends lost 6 bases at V and 0 bases at J; junction bases unmatched: 4. Germline CDR1 MRHNA, CDR2 SNTAGT. The CDR3 bases are TGTGCCAGCAGCGAAGGGGGCCCTAACTATGGCTACACCTTC. Translating it yields CASSEGGPNYGYTF.

Only one count was recorded for this clone. V and J are TRBV5-1 and TRBJ2-3, with D hard to call. From germline, CDR1 is SGHRS and CDR2 YFSETQ. The CDR3 has 12 residues. The V end was cut by 4 bases, the J end by 4 bases, with 7 bases between. The CDR3 nucleotides read TGCGCCAGCAGCGCCTCCGCAGATACGCAGTATTTT. Its protein is CASSASADTQYF. The whole variable domain, filled in from reference TRBV5-1 and TRBJ2-3, reads KAGVTQTPRYLIKTRGQQVTLSCSPISGHRSVSWYQQTPGQGLQFLFEYFSETQRNKGNFPGRFSGRQFSNSRSEMNVSTLELGDSALYLCASSASADTQYFGPGTRLTVL.

CDR3 in amino acids: CASSSISTRNTEAFF. For the CDR3, the DNA is TGTGCCAGCTCATCCATTTCTACTCGGAACACTGAAGCTTTCTTT. This chain connects TRBV18 to TRBJ1-1, with D hard to call. Germline V gives CDR1 KGHSH, CDR2 LQKENI. V lost 5 bases to trimming and J lost 1 base, with 14 bases between them. CDR3 length: 15 amino acids.

For this clone: A read error may account for a junction end that differs from germline. The chain carries TRBV10-2 and TRBJ2-5, with D perhaps matching TRBD2 (6 bases). Germline V lookup: CDR1 WSHSY, CDR2 SAAADI. The CDR3 spans 18 residues. The CDR3 DNA follows: TGCGCCAGCGGTGAGACGGGGCCCACCACAGGAGGAGGGGAGACCCAGTACTTC. Translated, it gives CASGETGPTTGGGETQYF.

V gene TRBV6-4 combines with J gene TRBJ1-1; a possible D gene is TRBD1 (5 bases). V gave up 4 bases and J gave up 2 bases, with 8 bases separating them. This CDR3 comprises 13 residues. CDR1 and CDR2 (germline): MRHNA, SNTAGT. The CDR3 nucleotides read TGTGCCAGCAGTGGGGACCTAAACACTGAAGCTTTCTTT. This sequence encodes CASSGDLNTEAFF.

This clone was counted once. V gene TRBV7-2 combines with J gene TRBJ2-1; D is possibly TRBD1 or TRBD2 (5 bases each). V was cut by 6 bases and J by 8 bases, with 17 bases left in between. Germline CDR1 SGHTA, CDR2 FQGNSA. CDR3 length: 14 residues. The CDR3 spells CASRFVGALDEQFF. Here the CDR3 DNA reads TGTGCCAGCAGATTCGTCGGGGCTCTGGATGAGCAGTTCTTC.

CDR3 coding DNA: TGCGCCAGCAGCCCAACCTCAGGGGCGAACACCGGGGAGCTGTTTTTT. Its translation: CASSPTSGANTGELFF. This sequence joins TRBV5-1 and TRBJ2-2, with D perhaps matching TRBD1 (6 bases). V was pared by 4 bases and J by 0 bases, with 13 bases between. CDR1 SGHRS and CDR2 YFSETQ come from the germline V gene. The CDR3 spans 16 residues.

The chain has TRBV5-5 and TRBJ2-7; D is perhaps TRBD1 or TRBD2 (5 bases each). The CDR3 is 16 amino acids. V shed 3 bases and J shed 1 base, with 17 bases lying between them. Germline V gene sequence: CDR1 SGHKS, CDR2 YYEKEE (reference sequence). For the CDR3, the DNA is TGTGCCAGCAGCTCGCGAGGGGACGGAGGATCCTACGAGCAGTACTTC. Translated, it gives CASSSRGDGGSYEQYF.

The rearrangement uses TRBV6-4 and TRBJ2-1; possible D gene TRBD1, 6 bases. CDR1 and CDR2 from the germline V gene are MRHNA and SNTAGT. This CDR3 spans 15 amino acids. V lost 9 bases to trimming and J lost 7 bases, with 22 bases between them. The CDR3 DNA reads as TGTGCCAGTTCGTCATCAGGGGCGGCGTTGAATGAGCAGTTCTTC. Translating it yields CASSSSGAALNEQFF.

The chain has TRBV7-3 and TRBJ2-5; 11 bases line up with TRBD2. Looked up from germline, CDR1 is SGHTA and CDR2 is FQGTGA. Losses at the gene ends were 0 bases for V and 5 bases for J; bases not matched to a gene: 5. The CDR3 is made up of 16 amino acids. The CDR3 is CASSLTGSGRGETQYF. In DNA form, the CDR3 reads TGTGCCAGCAGCTTAACTGGTAGCGGGAGGGGTGAGACCCAGTACTTC.

The genes are TRBV5-1 and TRBJ2-3; 9 bases are shared with TRBD1. The V and J ends lost 5 bases and 1 base, in that order; junction bases with no gene match: 2. CDR3 length: 14 amino acids. Per the germline V gene, CDR1 is SGHRS and CDR2 is YFSETQ. CDR3: CASSNRGRTDTQYF. The DNA for the CDR3 is TGCGCCAGCAGTAACAGGGGGCGCACAGATACGCAGTATTTT.

This clone was picked up a small number of times. The chain uses TRBV15 and TRBJ2-3; perhaps D is TRBD1 or TRBD2 (6 bases each). Trimming left V 5 bases short and J 5 bases short, with 14 bases between. Germline V lookup: CDR1 LNHNV, CDR2 YYDKDF (reference sequence). The CDR3 runs 14 residues. The CDR3 DNA reads TGTGCCACCAGCGGGAGACTAGGGGGAGATACGCAGTATTTT. Translating gives CATSGRLGGDTQYF.

The chain links TRBV15 to TRBJ1-1; the D gene is possibly TRBD1 (5 bases). Germline CDR1 is LNHNV and CDR2 is YYDKDF (reference sequence). Trimming removed 7 bases from V and 13 bases from J, with 19 bases in between. The CDR3 length is 12 residues. The CDR3 region has the DNA TGTGCCACCACCGGACCAGGTGGGACGGTTTTCTTT. Its protein product is CATTGPGGTVFF. The full variable domain, in which reference TRBV15 and TRBJ1-1 provide the parts outside the CDR3, is DAMVIQNPRYQVTQFGKPVTLSCSQTLNHNVMYWYQQKSSQAPKLLFHYYDKDFNNEADTPDNFQSRRPNTSFCFLDIRSPGLGDTAMYLCATTGPGGTVFFGQGTRLTVV.

About this clone itself: A junction boundary mismatches the germline segment, possibly from a read error. The rearrangement links TRBV5-8 to TRBJ2-5; perhaps D is TRBD1 or TRBD2 (6 bases each). The CDR3 runs to 15 residues. Germline CDR1 is SGHTS and CDR2 is YDEGEE. The CDR3 is CASRQGGFVQKTQYF. CDR3 nucleotides: TGTGCCAGCAGGCAAGGGGGGTTCGTCCAAAAGACCCAGTACTTC.

The chain combines TRBV5-6 with TRBJ2-2, with 9 bases lining up with TRBD2. Germline CDR1 and CDR2: SGHDT and YYEEEE. This CDR3 comprises 18 residues. V lost 4 bases, J lost 2 bases, and 12 bases stayed unmatched. CDR3 sequence reads: CASSDATSGLFNTGELFF. The CDR3 DNA follows: TGTGCCAGCAGCGATGCTACTAGCGGGCTTTTCAACACCGGGGAGCTGTTTTTT.

This chain uses TRBV6-5 with TRBJ1-1; 11 bases line up with TRBD1. Germline CDR1 and CDR2: MNHEY and SVGAGI. Unmatched junction bases numbered 4, after V lost 6 bases and J lost 4 bases. The CDR3 is 14 residues long. The CDR3 is CASSPDRGRTEAFF. As DNA, the CDR3 is TGTGCCAGCAGCCCGGACAGGGGGCGCACTGAAGCTTTCTTT.

The J gene is TRBJ1-1, the V gene TRBV4-2; possible D gene TRBD1, 5 bases. The CDR3 has 11 residues. CDR1 and CDR2 from the germline V gene are LGHNA and YNFKEQ. V gave up 3 bases and J gave up 8 bases, with 7 bases separating them. The CDR3 bases are TGTGCCAGCAGCCAGGGACCCGAAGCTTTCTTT. Translation: CASSQGPEAFF.

This clone has only a few counts. The CDR3 region has the DNA TGTGCCAGCAGTTTGAATGGTTTCCTTGGCTATGGCTACACCTTC. This encodes CASSLNGFLGYGYTF. The V call is TRBV27, the J call TRBJ1-2; D gene unclear. Trimming shortened V by 3 bases and J by 4 bases, and 15 bases separated the two germline ends. The CDR3 totals 15 residues. CDR1 MNHEY and CDR2 SMNVEV come from the germline V gene (reference sequence).

This rearrangement joins TRBV7-3 to TRBJ2-2, with a possible D match to TRBD1 (6 bases). V lost 3 bases to trimming and J lost 6 bases, with 17 bases between them. The V gene's germline CDR1 is SGHTA and CDR2 FQGTGA. The CDR3 runs to 16 residues. The CDR3 region is CASSFHAQQGAGELFF. The CDR3 DNA reads TGTGCCAGCAGCTTCCACGCCCAACAGGGCGCCGGGGAGCTGTTTTTT.

The chain links TRBV19 to TRBJ2-4; unclear D gene. The V gene's germline CDR1 is LNHDA and CDR2 SQIVND (reference sequence). The V end was cut by 4 bases, the J end by 8 bases, with 6 bases between. The CDR3 is made up of 11 amino acids. CDR3 in DNA: TGTGCCAGTAGTAAAGGAGACATTCAGTACTTC. Translated: CASSKGDIQYF.

The chain couples TRBV4-1 to TRBJ2-7, with D maybe TRBD2 (5 bases). CDR3 length: 13 amino acids. Looked up from germline, CDR1 is MGHRA and CDR2 is YSYEKL. V gave up 4 bases and J gave up 9 bases, with 16 bases separating them. This CDR3 is CASSRGSVDGQYF. The DNA for the CDR3 is TGCGCCAGCAGCCGAGGTAGCGTCGATGGGCAGTACTTC.

Here the CDR3 DNA reads TGTGCCAGCAGCACCGGGACAGTTCTCTACGAGCAGTACTTC. Translation gives CASSTGTVLYEQYF. The rearrangement links TRBV5-8 to TRBJ2-7; 7 nucleotides match TRBD1. The CDR3 sequence is 14 residues long. V shed 4 bases and J 3 bases; nucleotides not matched to a gene: 7. Germline assignment: CDR1 SGHTS and CDR2 YDEGEE.

The chain is built from TRBV19 and TRBJ1-5; tentative D call: TRBD1 (6 bases). Per the germline V gene, CDR1 is LNHDA and CDR2 is SQIVND (reference sequence). This CDR3 comprises 16 residues. Trimming removed 8 bases from V and 1 base from J, with 18 bases in between. The DNA for the CDR3 is TGTGCCAGTCGGCGAAAGGGGGGCGAAAGCAATCAGCCCCAGCATTTT. Translation: CASRRKGGESNQPQHF.

The V and J genes are TRBV20-1 and TRBJ2-7; weak D call: TRBD2 (5 bases). Trimming took off 7 bases at V and 0 bases at J, with 7 bases between the two ends. Germline-derived CDR1 and CDR2 are DFQATT and SNEGSKA (reference sequence). The CDR3 has 11 amino acids. CDR3 in DNA: TGCAGTGTGCGGGTCTCCTACGAGCAGTACTTC. Translating gives CSVRVSYEQYF.

The J gene is TRBJ1-2, the V gene TRBV9; the D is unclear. The CDR3 runs 17 residues. Trimming stripped 3 bases from V and 4 bases from J, with 22 bases between. The V gene's germline CDR1 is SGDLS and CDR2 YYNGEE. The CDR3 protein is CASSGEAPGPPGYGYTF. Here the CDR3 DNA reads TGTGCCAGCAGCGGAGAGGCGCCGGGCCCCCCTGGCTATGGCTACACCTTC.